What follows is one TCR beta chain and its context. As handled by the study authors: Estimated nucleated cell counts came from reference gene primer amplification. Here immunoSEQ multiplex PCR was the method, and the copy in TCRdb shows in-frame clones only, minus some. V and J calls and clone size follow that table, whereas D and trimming were derived from the DNA. The sample lists some 140,000 clones; roughly 84% were seen once. V shed 0 bases, J shed 5 bases, and the junction held 8 bases outside the gene matches. The CDR3 contains 15 residues. Germline CDR1 reads SGHKS; CDR2 reads YYEKEE (reference sequence). This sample is part of a study of blood T cell repertoires in COVID-19. Study-level background: There were acute and convalescent COVID-19 samples, and they came from the United States, Italy and Spain. PBMCs, B-cell-depleted T cells, or T cells were the source of the cDNA or gDNA that made up the material.

Participants were aged about 18 to 100 years, lived in around 22 US areas, and enrolled virtually. This receptor was identified in a man between 40 and 49 years old with acute COVID-19. The material sequenced was PBMCs or T cells enriched from blood (not recorded which). The V and J genes are TRBV5-5 and TRBJ2-7; 7 bases match TRBD1. CDR3 sequence: CASSLAGYRGNEQYF. The CDR3 nucleotides are TGTGCCAGCAGCTTGGCGGGGTACAGGGGAAACGAGCAGTACTTC.